This TCR beta chain came from a study of T cells in women clearing cervical HPV infection. The germline V gene encodes CDR1 SGHTA and CDR2 FQGTGA. There are 14 residues in the CDR3. Trimming stripped 5 bases from V and 1 base from J, with 8 bases between. In the case of this clone: Read sequence stops 3 residues before the CDR3 end, and the germline J gene provides the missing end.

TCRdb's table, derived via immunoSEQ multiplex PCR, lists solely in-frame clones and lacks some. Here the sample table reports 46,000 or so clones. V usage is TRBV7-3 and J usage is TRBJ2-2, with D hard to call. The sequenced sample consisted of blood buffy coat. This receptor was taken from a woman between 18 and 75 years old with a cervical HPV16 infection that either progressed to CIN3+ or cleared (not recorded which). CDR3 sequence: CASSPQMNTGELFF. CDR3 bases read: TGTGCCAGCAGCCCCCAGATGAACACCGGGGAG.